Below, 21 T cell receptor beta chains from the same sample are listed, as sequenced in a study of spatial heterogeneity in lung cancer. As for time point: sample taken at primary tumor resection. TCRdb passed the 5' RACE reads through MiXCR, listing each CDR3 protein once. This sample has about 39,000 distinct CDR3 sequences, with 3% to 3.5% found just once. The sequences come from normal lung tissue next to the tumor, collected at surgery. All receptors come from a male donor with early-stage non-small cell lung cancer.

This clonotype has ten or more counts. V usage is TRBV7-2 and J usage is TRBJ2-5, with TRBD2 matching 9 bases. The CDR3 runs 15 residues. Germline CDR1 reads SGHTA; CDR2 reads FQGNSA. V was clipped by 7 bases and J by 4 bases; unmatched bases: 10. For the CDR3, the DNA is TGTGCCAGCAACATTGGCGGGAGGGCCCGAGAGACCCAGTACTTC. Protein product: CASNIGGRARETQYF.

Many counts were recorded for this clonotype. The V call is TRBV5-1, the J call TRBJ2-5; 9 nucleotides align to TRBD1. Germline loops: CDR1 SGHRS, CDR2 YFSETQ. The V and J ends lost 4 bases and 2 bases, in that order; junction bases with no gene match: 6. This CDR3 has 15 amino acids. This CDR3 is CASSLGQGGQETQYF. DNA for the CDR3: TGCGCCAGCAGCCTGGGACAGGGTGGGCAAGAGACCCAGTACTTC.

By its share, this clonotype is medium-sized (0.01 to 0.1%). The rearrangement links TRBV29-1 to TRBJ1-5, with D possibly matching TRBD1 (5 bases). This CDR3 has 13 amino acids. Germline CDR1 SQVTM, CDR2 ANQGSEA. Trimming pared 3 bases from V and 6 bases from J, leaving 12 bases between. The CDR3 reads CSVDQGLGQPQHF. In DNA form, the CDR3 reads TGCAGCGTTGATCAGGGACTGGGTCAGCCCCAGCATTTT. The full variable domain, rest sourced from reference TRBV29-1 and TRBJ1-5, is SAVISQKPSRDICQRGTSLTIQCQVDSQVTMMFWYRQQPGQSLTLIATANQGSEATYESGFVIDKFPISRPNLTFSTLTVSNMSPEDSSIYLCSVDQGLGQPQHFGDGTRLSIL.

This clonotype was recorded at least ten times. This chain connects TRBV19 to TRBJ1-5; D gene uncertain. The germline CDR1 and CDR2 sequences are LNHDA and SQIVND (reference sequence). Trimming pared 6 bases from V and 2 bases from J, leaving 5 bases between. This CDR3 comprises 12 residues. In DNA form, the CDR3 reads TGTGCCAGTAGAGCGGGCAATCAGCCCCAGCATTTT. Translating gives CASRAGNQPQHF.

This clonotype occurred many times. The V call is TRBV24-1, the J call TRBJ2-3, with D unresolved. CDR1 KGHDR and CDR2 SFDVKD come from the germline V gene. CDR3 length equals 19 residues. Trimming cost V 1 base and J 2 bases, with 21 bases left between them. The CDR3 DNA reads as TGTGCCACCAGTGATTTTCGGGCTTCTTCGGGCTACGACACAGATACGCAGTATTTT. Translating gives CATSDFRASSGYDTDTQYF.

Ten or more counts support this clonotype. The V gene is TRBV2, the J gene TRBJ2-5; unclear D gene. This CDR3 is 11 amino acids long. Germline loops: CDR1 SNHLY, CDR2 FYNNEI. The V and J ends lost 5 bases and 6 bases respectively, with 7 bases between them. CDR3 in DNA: TGTGCCAGCAGTTATTCACAGACCCAGTACTTC. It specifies CASSYSQTQYF. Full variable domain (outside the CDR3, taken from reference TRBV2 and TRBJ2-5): EPEVTQTPSHQVTQMGQEVILRCVPISNHLYFYWYRQILGQKVEFLVSFYNNEISEKSEIFDDQFSVERPDGSNFTLKIRSTKLEDSAMYFCASSYSQTQYFGPGTRLLVL.

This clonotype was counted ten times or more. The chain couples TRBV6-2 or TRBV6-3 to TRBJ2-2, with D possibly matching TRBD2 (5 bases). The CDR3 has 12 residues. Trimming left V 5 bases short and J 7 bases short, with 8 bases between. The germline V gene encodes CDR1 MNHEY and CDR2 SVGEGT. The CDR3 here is CASSRGLGELFF. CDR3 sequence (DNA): TGTGCCAGCAGTCGAGGGCTCGGGGAGCTGTTTTTT.

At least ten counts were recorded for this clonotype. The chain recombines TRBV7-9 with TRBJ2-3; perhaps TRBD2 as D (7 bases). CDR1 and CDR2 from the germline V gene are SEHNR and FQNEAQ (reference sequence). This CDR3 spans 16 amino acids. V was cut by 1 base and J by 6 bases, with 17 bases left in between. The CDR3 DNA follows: TGTGCCAGCAGCTTAGAGGGGGGGGCTAACGCCGATACGCAGTATTTT. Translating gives CASSLEGGANADTQYF.

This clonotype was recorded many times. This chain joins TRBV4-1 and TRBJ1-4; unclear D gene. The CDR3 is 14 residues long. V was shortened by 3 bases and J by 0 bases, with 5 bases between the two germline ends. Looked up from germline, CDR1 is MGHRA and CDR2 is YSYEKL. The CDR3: CASSQMATNEKLFF. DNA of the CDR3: TGCGCCAGCAGCCAGATGGCAACTAATGAAAAACTGTTTTTT.

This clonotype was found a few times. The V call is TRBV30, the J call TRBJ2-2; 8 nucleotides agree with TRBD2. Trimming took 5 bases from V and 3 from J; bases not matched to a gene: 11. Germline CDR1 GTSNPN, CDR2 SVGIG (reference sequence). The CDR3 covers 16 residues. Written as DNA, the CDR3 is TGTGCCTGGGGAACAAGCGGGAGTCGTCACACCGGGGAGCTGTTTTTT. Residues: CAWGTSGSRHTGELFF.

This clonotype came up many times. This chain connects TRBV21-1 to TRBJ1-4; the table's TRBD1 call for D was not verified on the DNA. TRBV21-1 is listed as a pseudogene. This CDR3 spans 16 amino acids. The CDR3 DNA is TGTGCCAGCAGCACTCTTTCCAGTCAGGGGGATGAAAAACTGTTTTTT. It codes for CASSTLSSQGDEKLFF.

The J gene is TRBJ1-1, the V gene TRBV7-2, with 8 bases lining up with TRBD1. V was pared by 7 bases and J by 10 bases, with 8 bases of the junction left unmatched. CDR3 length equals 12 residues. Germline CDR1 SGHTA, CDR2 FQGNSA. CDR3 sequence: CASTGQGARAFF. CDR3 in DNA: TGTGCCAGCACCGGACAGGGTGCACGAGCTTTCTTT.

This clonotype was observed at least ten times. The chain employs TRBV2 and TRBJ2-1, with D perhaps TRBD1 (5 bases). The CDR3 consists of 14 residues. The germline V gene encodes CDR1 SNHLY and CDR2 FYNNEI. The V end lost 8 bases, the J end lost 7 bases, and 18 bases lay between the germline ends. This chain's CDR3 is CASALGRVVNEQFF. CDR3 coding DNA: TGTGCCAGCGCCCTCGGCAGGGTAGTTAATGAGCAGTTCTTC.

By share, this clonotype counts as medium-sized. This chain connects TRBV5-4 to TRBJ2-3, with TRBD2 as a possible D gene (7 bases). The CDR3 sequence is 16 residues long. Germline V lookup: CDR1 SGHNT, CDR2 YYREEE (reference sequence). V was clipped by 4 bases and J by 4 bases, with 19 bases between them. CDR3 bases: TGTGCCAGCAGCGTCCTAGCGGCGGCAGGGGCAGATACGCAGTATTTT. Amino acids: CASSVLAAAGADTQYF. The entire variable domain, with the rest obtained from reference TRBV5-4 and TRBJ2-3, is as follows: ETGVTQSPTHLIKTRGQQVTLRCSSQSGHNTVSWYQQALGQGPQFIFQYYREEENGRGNFPPRFSGLQFPNYSSELNVNALELDDSALYLCASSVLAAAGADTQYFGPGTRLTVL.

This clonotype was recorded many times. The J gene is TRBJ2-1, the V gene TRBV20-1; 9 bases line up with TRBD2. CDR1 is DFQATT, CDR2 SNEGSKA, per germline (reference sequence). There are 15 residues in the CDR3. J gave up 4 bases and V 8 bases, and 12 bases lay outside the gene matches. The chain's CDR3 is CSIREGLAVYNEQFF. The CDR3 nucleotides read TGCAGTATAAGGGAGGGACTAGCAGTTTACAATGAGCAGTTCTTC.

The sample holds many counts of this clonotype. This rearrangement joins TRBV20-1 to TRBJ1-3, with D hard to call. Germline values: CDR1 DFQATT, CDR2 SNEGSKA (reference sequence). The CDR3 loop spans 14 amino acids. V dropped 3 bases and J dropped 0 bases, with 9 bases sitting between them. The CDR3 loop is CSASEVNSGNTIYF. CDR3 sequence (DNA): TGCAGTGCTAGTGAGGTGAACTCTGGAAACACCATATATTTT.

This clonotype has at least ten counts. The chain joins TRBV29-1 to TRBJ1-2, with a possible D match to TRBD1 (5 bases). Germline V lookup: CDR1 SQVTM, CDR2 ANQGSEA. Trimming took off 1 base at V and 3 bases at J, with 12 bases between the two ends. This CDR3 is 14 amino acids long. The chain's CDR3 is CSVEGGNQYYGYTF. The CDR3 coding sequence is TGCAGCGTTGAAGGGGGGAATCAGTACTATGGCTACACCTTC. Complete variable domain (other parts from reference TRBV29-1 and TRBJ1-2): SAVISQKPSRDICQRGTSLTIQCQVDSQVTMMFWYRQQPGQSLTLIATANQGSEATYESGFVIDKFPISRPNLTFSTLTVSNMSPEDSSIYLCSVEGGNQYYGYTFGSGTRLTVV.

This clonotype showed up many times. The CDR3 DNA reads as TGTGCCAGCAGTGTTGGCGGACCTATGCAGTTCTTC. This translates into CASSVGGPMQFF. The gene calls are TRBV2 and TRBJ2-1; D unresolved. The CDR3 totals 12 residues. V lost 4 bases and J 12 bases, leaving 13 bases between the germline ends. CDR1 is SNHLY, CDR2 FYNNEI, per germline. Using reference TRBV2 and TRBJ2-1 for the parts outside the CDR3, the full variable domain is EPEVTQTPSHQVTQMGQEVILRCVPISNHLYFYWYRQILGQKVEFLVSFYNNEISEKSEIFDDQFSVERPDGSNFTLKIRSTKLEDSAMYFCASSVGGPMQFFGPGTRLTVL.

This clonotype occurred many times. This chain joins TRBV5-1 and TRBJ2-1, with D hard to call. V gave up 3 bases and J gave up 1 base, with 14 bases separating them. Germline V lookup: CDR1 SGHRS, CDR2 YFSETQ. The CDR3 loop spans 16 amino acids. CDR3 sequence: CASSYRPLESYNEQFF. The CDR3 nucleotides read TGCGCCAGCAGCTACCGACCGTTAGAGTCCTACAATGAGCAGTTCTTC.

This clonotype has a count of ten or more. Here the CDR3 DNA reads TGCGCCAGCAGCAACAGGGTAGGCGAGACCCAGTACTTC. Its translation is CASSNRVGETQYF. The chain links TRBV5-1 to TRBJ2-5; the D gene is possibly TRBD1 (6 bases). The CDR3 is made up of 13 amino acids. CDR1 SGHRS and CDR2 YFSETQ come from the germline V gene. Trimming cost V 4 bases and J 5 bases, with 12 bases left between them.

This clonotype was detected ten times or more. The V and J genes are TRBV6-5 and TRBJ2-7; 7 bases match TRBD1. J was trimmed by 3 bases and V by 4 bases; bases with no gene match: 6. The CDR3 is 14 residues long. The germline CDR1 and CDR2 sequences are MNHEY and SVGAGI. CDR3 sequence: CASSSWGQIYEQYF. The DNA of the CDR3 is TGTGCCAGCAGTTCCTGGGGACAGATCTACGAGCAGTACTTC.